According to its frequency, the clone carrying this T cell receptor beta chain is medium-sized (0.01 to 0.1%). This sample was included in a study of CXCR3-negative and CXCR3-positive naive CD8 T cells. The sorting of each CD8+ T cell subset was done in triplicate, at roughly 310,000 cells each. The germline gives CDR1 SEHNR, CDR2 FQNEAQ (reference sequence). The CDR3 consists of 17 residues. TRB cDNA libraries were made by UMI-labeled 5' RACE. TCRdb reprocessed the 5' RACE reads and stores each CDR3 protein as one record, lacking DNA. The sample table includes about 8,000 distinct CDR3 sequences. The TCR was taken from a human donor in good health. Some clones in this sample may be carry-over from other donors' samples. The sample taken for sequencing was naive CXCR3- CD8+ T cells from blood. The subset here: CD45RO-CCR7+CD27+CD95- naive CD8+ T cells lacking CXCR3 (TNR3-). V usage is TRBV7-9 and J usage is TRBJ1-2; the TRBD1 assignment by TCRdb is unverifiable without DNA. The chain's CDR3 is CASSPTRGAGTGDGYTF.